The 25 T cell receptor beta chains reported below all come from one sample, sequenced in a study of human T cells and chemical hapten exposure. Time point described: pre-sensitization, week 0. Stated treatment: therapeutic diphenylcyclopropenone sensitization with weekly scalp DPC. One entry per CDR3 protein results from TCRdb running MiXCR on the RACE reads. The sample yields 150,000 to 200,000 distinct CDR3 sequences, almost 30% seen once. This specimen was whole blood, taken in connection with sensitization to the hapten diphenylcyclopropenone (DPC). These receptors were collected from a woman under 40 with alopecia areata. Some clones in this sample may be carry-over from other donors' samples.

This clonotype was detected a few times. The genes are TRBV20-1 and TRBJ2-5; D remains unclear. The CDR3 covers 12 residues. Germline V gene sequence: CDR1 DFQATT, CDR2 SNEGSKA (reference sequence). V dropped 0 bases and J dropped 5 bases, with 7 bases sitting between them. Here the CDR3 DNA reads TGCAGTGCTAGAGATTACCCGGAGACCCAGTACTTC. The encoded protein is CSARDYPETQYF.

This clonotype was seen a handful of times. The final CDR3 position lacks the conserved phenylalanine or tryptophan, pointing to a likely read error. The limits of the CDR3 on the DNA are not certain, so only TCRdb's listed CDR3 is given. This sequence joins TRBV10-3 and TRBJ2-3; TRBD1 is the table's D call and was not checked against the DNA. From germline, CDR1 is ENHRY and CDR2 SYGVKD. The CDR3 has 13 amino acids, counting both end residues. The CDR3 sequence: CAISESEAGSPIV.

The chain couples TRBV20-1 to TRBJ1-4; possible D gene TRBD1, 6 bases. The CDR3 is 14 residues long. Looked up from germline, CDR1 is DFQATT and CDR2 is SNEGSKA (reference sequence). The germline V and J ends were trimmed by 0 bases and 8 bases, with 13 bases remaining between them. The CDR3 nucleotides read TGCAGTGCTAGAGATCCCAGGGGAGGAGAAAAACTGTTTTTT. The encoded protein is CSARDPRGGEKLFF.

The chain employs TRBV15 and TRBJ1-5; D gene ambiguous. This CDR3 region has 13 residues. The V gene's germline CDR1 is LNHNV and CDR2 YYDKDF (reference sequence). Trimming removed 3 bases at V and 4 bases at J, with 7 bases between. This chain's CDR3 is CATSRNVNQPQHF. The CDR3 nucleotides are TGTGCCACCAGCAGGAACGTAAATCAGCCCCAGCATTTT.

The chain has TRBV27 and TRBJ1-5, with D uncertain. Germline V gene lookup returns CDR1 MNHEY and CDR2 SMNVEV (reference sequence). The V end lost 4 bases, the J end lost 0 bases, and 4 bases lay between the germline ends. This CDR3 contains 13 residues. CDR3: CASSWSSNQPQHF. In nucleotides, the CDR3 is TGTGCCAGCAGTTGGTCTAGCAATCAGCCCCAGCATTTT.

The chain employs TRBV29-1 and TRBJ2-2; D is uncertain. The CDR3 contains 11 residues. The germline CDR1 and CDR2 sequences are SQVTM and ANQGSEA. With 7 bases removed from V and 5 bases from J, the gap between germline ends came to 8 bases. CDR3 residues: CSAERTGELFF. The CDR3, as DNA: TGCAGCGCCGAAAGGACCGGGGAGCTGTTTTTT.

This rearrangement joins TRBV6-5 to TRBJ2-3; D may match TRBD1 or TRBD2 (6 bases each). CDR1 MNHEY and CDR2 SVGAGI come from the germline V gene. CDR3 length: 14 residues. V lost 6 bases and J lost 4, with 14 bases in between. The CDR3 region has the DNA TGTGCCAGCAGCTACCACAGGGAGGCAGATACGCAGTATTTT. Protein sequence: CASSYHREADTQYF.

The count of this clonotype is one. CDR3 protein: CASTPNSGGELFF. The CDR3 nucleotides read TGTGCCAGTACTCCCAATTCGGGCGGGGAGCTGTTTTTT. The gene calls are TRBV19 and TRBJ2-2; D uncertain. The CDR3 has 13 amino acids. Germline CDR1 LNHDA, CDR2 SQIVND (reference sequence). Trimming shortened V by 7 bases and J by 7 bases, and 13 bases separated the two germline ends.

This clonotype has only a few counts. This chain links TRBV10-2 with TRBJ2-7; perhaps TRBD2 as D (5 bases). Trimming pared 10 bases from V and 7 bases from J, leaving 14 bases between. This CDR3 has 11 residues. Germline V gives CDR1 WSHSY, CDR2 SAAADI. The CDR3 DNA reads TGCGCCACCGGACTGGCAGCTGAGCAGTACTTC. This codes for CATGLAAEQYF.

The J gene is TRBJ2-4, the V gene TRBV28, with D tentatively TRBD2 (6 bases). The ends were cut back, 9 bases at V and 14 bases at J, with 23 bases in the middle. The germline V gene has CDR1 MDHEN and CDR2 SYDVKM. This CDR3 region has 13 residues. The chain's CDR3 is CARRRDSGLPKYF. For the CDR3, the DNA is TGTGCCAGACGGCGGGACTCGGGACTTCCGAAGTACTTC.

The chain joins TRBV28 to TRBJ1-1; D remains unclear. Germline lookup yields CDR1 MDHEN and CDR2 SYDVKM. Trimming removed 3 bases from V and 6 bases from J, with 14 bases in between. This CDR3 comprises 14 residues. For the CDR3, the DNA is TGTGCCAGCAGTTTCGGCCTCCCTGGGGCTGAAGCTTTCTTT. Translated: CASSFGLPGAEAFF. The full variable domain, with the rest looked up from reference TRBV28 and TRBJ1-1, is DVKVTQSSRYLVKRTGEKVFLECVQDMDHENMFWYRQDPGLGLRLIYFSYDVKMKEKGDIPEGYSVSREKKERFSLILESASTNQTSMYLCASSFGLPGAEAFFGQGTRLTVV.

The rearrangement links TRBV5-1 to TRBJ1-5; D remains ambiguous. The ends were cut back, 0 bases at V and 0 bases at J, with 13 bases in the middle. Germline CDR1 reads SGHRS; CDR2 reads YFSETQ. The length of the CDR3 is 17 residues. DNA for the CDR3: TGCGCCAGCAGCTTGGACTCCCCGAGCGCTAGCAATCAGCCCCAGCATTTT. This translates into CASSLDSPSASNQPQHF.

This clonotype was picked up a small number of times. CDR3 in amino acids: CASSLEGAQGYTF. The CDR3 region has the DNA TGCGCCAGCAGCTTGGAAGGGGCGCAGGGCTACACCTTC. The rearrangement uses TRBV5-1 and TRBJ1-2; D might be TRBD1 (5 bases). The CDR3 is 13 residues long. Between the trimmed V and J ends, which lost 0 bases and 8 bases, there was a span of 11 bases. Per the germline V gene, CDR1 is SGHRS and CDR2 is YFSETQ.

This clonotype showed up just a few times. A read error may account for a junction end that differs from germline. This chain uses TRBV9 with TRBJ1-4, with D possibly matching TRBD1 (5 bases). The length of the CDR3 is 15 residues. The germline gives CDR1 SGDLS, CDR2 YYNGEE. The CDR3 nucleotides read TGTGCCAGCAGCCTAACCGGGACCTATAATGAAAAATTGTTTTTT. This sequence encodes CASSLTGTYNEKLFF.

CDR3 nucleotides: TGCAGCGTAGAGACAGGGAGTAGCTATGGCTACACCTTC. It specifies CSVETGSSYGYTF. This chain links TRBV29-1 with TRBJ1-2, with TRBD1 matching over 7 bases. Per germline, CDR1 SQVTM and CDR2 ANQGSEA. This CDR3 is 13 amino acids long. J lost 4 bases, V lost 6 bases, and 8 bases had no gene match. Based on the CDR3 plus reference TRBV29-1 and TRBJ1-2, the full variable domain is SAVISQKPSRDICQRGTSLTIQCQVDSQVTMMFWYRQQPGQSLTLIATANQGSEATYESGFVIDKFPISRPNLTFSTLTVSNMSPEDSSIYLCSVETGSSYGYTFGSGTRLTVV.

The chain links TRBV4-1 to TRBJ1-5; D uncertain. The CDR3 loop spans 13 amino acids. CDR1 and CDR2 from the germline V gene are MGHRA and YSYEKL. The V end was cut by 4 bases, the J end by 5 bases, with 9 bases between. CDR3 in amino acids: CASSPAPDQPQHF. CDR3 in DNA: TGCGCCAGCAGCCCAGCCCCTGATCAGCCCCAGCATTTT.

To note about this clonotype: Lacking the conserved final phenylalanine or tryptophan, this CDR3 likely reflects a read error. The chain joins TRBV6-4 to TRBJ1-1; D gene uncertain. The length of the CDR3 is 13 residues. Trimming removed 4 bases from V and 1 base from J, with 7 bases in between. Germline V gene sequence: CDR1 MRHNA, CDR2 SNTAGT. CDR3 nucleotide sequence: TGTGCCAGCAGTGCACTGGAGAACACTGAAGCTTTCTCT. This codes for CASSALENTEAFS.

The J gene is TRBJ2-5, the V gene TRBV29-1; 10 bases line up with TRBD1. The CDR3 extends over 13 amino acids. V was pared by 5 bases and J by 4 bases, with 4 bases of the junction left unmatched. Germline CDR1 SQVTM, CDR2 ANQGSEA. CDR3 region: CSVHGQGVETQYF. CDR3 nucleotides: TGCAGCGTTCATGGACAGGGGGTAGAGACCCAGTACTTC.

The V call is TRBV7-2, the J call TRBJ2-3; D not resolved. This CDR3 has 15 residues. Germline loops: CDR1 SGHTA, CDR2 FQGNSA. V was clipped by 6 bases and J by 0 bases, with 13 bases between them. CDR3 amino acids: CASSPSLLSTDTQYF. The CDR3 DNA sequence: TGTGCCAGCAGTCCCTCCCTACTAAGCACAGATACGCAGTATTTT.

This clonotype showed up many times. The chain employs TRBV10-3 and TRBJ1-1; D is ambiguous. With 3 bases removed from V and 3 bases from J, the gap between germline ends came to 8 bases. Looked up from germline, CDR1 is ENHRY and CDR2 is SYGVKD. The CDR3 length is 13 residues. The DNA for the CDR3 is TGTGCCATCAGTGACGGTAGGGACACTGAAGCTTTCTTT. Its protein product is CAISDGRDTEAFF.

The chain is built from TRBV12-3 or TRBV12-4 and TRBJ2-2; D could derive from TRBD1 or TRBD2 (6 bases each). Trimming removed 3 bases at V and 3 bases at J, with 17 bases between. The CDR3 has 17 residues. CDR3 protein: CASSLSSGASDTGELFF. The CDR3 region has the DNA TGTGCCAGCAGTTTGTCTTCAGGGGCTAGCGACACCGGGGAGCTGTTTTTT.

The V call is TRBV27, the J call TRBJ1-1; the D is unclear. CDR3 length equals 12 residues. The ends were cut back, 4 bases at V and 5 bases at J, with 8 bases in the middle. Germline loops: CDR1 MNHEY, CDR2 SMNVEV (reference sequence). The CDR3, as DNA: TGTGCCAGCAGTTCCGGGGTGACTGAAGCTTTCTTT. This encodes CASSSGVTEAFF.

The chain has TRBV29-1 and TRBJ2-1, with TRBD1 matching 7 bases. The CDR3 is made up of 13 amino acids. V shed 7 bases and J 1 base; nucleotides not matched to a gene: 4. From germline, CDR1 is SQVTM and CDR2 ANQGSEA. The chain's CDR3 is CSGGQDSYNEQFF. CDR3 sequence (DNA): TGCAGCGGTGGACAGGATTCCTACAATGAGCAGTTCTTC.

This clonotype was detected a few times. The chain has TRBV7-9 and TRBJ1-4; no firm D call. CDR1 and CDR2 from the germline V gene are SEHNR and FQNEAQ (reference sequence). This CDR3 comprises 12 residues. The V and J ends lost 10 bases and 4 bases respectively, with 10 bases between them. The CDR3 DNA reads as TGTGCCACCGAACCACGTAATGAAAAACTGTTTTTT. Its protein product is CATEPRNEKLFF.

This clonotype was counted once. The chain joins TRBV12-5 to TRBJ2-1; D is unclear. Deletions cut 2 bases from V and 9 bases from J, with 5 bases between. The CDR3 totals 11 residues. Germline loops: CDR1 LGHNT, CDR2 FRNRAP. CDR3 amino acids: CASGLPREQFF. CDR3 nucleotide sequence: TGTGCTAGTGGTTTGCCCCGTGAGCAGTTCTTC.